This entry describes one T cell receptor (beta chain). Antigen unknown. The record originates from a study of T cells in Graves' hyperthyroidism and ophthalmopathy. Findings and limits, study-wide: A model built on 13 V-J features separated ophthalmopathy from stable hyperthyroidism.

The source material, RNA transcripts, was used to amplify TCR beta CDR3 regions. The HTBI primer set served for first-round RT-PCR of the TCR CDR3. TCRdb ran MiXCR on the multiplex PCR reads and lists one entry per CDR3 protein. The table shows a few hundred thousand distinct CDR3 sequences, with 15% to 17% occurring only once. The CDR3 is 16 residues long. Germline lookup yields CDR1 SGHTA and CDR2 FQGTGA. After removal of 2 bases from V and 7 bases from J, the junction contained 6 bases not matched to a gene. Patients aged 18 to 65 had newly diagnosed hyperthyroidism of under 2 months' duration. Based on clinical symptoms, serum thyroxine and TRAb, thyroid ultrasound and orbital computed tomography, diagnoses were reached.

The receptor was isolated from a woman under 40 with Graves' hyperthyroidism. The chain is built from TRBV7-3 and TRBJ2-1, with TRBD1 matching over 12 bases. The sample comprised blood. This CDR3 is CASSLGDRGLWNEQFF. As DNA, the CDR3 is TGTGCCAGCAGCTTAGGGGACAGGGGGCTTTGGAATGAGCAGTTCTTC.